This record covers a single T cell receptor (beta chain). The data were taken from a study of blood T cell repertoires in COVID-19. This CDR3 comprises 13 residues. Germline V CDR1 and CDR2: KGHDR, SFDVKD. V lost 2 bases and J lost 3, with 5 bases in between. Clones were sequenced by immunoSEQ multiplex PCR, and TCRdb holds only the in-frame ones, with some missing. The sample gives 70,000 to 75,000 clones, roughly 83% of which show up once; 28% is in the top ten. J is TRBJ2-3 and V is TRBV24-1, with D unclear. This sequence originates from a man aged 65-85 years with acute or convalescent COVID-19. The sample was peripheral blood. For the CDR3, the DNA is TGTGCCACCAGTGATTCCTTGACAGATACGCAGTATTTT. This encodes CATSDSLTDTQYF.